This T cell receptor beta chain is from a study of blood T cell repertoires in COVID-19. The CDR3 is 14 amino acids. V trimming: 8 bases; J trimming: 4 bases; junction bases outside the gene matches: 10. Germline lookup yields CDR1 ENHRY and CDR2 SYGVKD. Clones were sequenced by immunoSEQ multiplex PCR, and TCRdb holds only the in-frame ones, with some missing. The sample holds some 190,000 clones, 75% to 85% seen once. Recruits, aged about 18 to 90 years, lived in 25 or so US areas. Sequenced: PBMCs or T cells enriched from blood (not recorded which). The source is a woman aged 50 to 65 with acute COVID-19. The gene calls are TRBV10-3 and TRBJ1-1; 7 nucleotides align to TRBD1. DNA of the CDR3: TGTGCCATCCAACAAACAGGGGTCCCCACTGAAGCTTTCTTT. This encodes CAIQQTGVPTEAFF.